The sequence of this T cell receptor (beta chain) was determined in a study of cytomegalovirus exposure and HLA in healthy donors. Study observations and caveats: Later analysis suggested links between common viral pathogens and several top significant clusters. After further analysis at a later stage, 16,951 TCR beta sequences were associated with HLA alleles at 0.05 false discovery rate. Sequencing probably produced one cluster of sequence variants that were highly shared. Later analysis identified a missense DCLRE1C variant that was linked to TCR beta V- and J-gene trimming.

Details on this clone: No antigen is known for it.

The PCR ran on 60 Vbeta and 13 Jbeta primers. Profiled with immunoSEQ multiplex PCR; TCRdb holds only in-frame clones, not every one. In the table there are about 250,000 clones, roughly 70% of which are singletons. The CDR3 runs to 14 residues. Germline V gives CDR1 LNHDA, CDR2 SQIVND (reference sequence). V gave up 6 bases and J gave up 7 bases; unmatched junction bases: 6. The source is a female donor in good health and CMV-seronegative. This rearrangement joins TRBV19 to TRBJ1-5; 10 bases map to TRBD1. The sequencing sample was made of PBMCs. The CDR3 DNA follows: TGTGCCAGTAGCCAGACAGGGGGCGTCCAGCCCCAGCATTTT. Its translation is CASSQTGGVQPQHF.